This is a list of T cell receptor beta chains from one sample in a study of CD8 T cells in ankylosing spondylitis. TCRdb ran MiXCR on the 5' RACE reads and lists one entry per CDR3 protein. Among about 800,000 distinct CDR3 sequences listed, about 10% were seen once. Sequenced: blood, either unsorted or a sorted T cell fraction (not recorded which). These receptors all come from a male donor with ankylosing spondylitis. Both conserved end residues are part of each CDR3. Each record gives: V gene, D gene, J gene, clone size, CDR3 DNA, CDR3 protein. The D gene is left open where the match is weak. Expanded clones are given a class, and other clones once, few, many or no size at all.

TRBV11-3	-	TRBJ2-2	few	TGTGCCAGCAGCTTAGAGGTCGGATCCCACGAGCTGTTTTTT	CASSLEVGSHELFF
TRBV6-2/TRBV6-3	-	TRBJ1-5	many	TGTGCCAGCAGTTACTTCGTGGGGGCCAAAAATCAGCCCCAGCATTTT	CASSYFVGAKNQPQHF
TRBV20-1	-	TRBJ2-1	many	TGCAGTGCCATAATACAGGCGTCCTACAATGAGCAGTTCTTC	CSAIIQASYNEQFF
TRBV12-3/TRBV12-4	-	TRBJ1-5	many	TGTGCCAGCAGTTTATGGCAGATAAATCAGCCCCAGCATTTT	CASSLWQINQPQHF
TRBV20-1	TRBD1	TRBJ1-1	few	TGCAGTGCTACCAAACCGGGACAGCTGAACACTGAAGCTTTCTTT	CSATKPGQLNTEAFF
TRBV12-3/TRBV12-4	-	TRBJ2-2	few	TGTGCCAGCAGTCCCCTAAGAGGCGGGGCAAACACCGGGGAGCTGTTTTTT	CASSPLRGGANTGELFF
TRBV7-3	-	TRBJ2-3	few	TGTGCCAGCAGCCCCCCAGGGGAAGATACGCAGTATTTT	CASSPPGEDTQYF
TRBV24-1	TRBD1	TRBJ2-5	many	TGTGCCACCAGTGAGCTTTCAGGGGGCGCGGAGGAGACCCAGTACTTC	CATSELSGGAEETQYF
TRBV7-6	TRBD1	TRBJ1-6	-	TGTGCCAGCAGCTTAGAGGGGGCCTCCTATAATTCACCCCTCCACTTT	CASSLEGASYNSPLHF
TRBV10-3	-	TRBJ2-3	few	TGTGCCATCGGTGCGGGGTTCGGCACAGATACGCAGTATTTT	CAIGAGFGTDTQYF
TRBV7-2	-	TRBJ2-5	many	TGTGCCAGCAGCCCAACTGGTTACCAAGAGACCCAGTACTTC	CASSPTGYQETQYF
TRBV15	TRBD2	TRBJ2-7	few	TGTGCCACCAGCAGATCTGAGACTAGCGGGGTACTTACCTACGAGCAGTACTTC	CATSRSETSGVLTYEQYF
TRBV5-1	TRBD2	TRBJ2-3	few	TGCGCCAGCAGCTACTCCCTAGCGGCCAGCACAGATACGCAGTATTTT	CASSYSLAASTDTQYF
TRBV6-2/TRBV6-3	TRBD2	TRBJ2-1	many	TGTGCCAGCAGAGGGACTAGCGGGACCTACAATGAGCAGTTCTTC	CASRGTSGTYNEQFF
TRBV5-6	-	TRBJ2-3	few	TGTGCCAGCAGCTTCGGAGCCCGCACAGATACGCAGTATTTT	CASSFGARTDTQYF
TRBV5-1	-	TRBJ2-5	-	TGCGCCAGCACAAGTCGGGTTCGAGAGACCCAGTACTTC	CASTSRVRETQYF
TRBV7-2	-	TRBJ1-2	few	TGTGCCAGCAGCTTAGGGCCAGGGAGAGGGTATGGCTACACCTTC	CASSLGPGRGYGYTF
TRBV4-2	TRBD2	TRBJ2-5	many	TGTGCCAGCAGCCCCTCCGGGACTAGCGGGCAAGAGACCCAGTACTTC	CASSPSGTSGQETQYF
TRBV29-1	-	TRBJ2-4	many	TGCAGCGTTGGAACTAGACTTAAAAACATTCAGTACTTC	CSVGTRLKNIQYF
TRBV20-1	-	TRBJ2-7	few	TGCAGTGCTGGGACGGCTACCTACGAGCAGTACTTC	CSAGTATYEQYF
TRBV6-2/TRBV6-3	-	TRBJ1-5	few	TGTGCCAGCAGTTCCCGGAAAGAGATCAATCAGCCCCAGCATTTT	CASSSRKEINQPQHF
TRBV4-2	TRBD1	TRBJ2-1	-	TGTGCCAGCAGCCTAAACCCCGGGGACAGGGCCTACAATGAGCAGTTCTTC	CASSLNPGDRAYNEQFF
TRBV7-9	TRBD1	TRBJ2-1	-	TGTGCCAGCAGCTTCCCTAGAGGGACAGGGTCATCTTATGAGCAGTTCTTC	CASSFPRGTGSSYEQFF
TRBV20-1	TRBD2	TRBJ2-7	-	TGCAGTGCTCGCCGGGACTACTCCAAGGAGCAGTACTTC	CSARRDYSKEQYF
TRBV28	TRBD1	TRBJ1-5	few	TGTGCCAGCAGTTCCCGGACAGGGGGCCGTCGGGAGCCCCAGCATTTT	CASSSRTGGRREPQHF
TRBV29-1	-	TRBJ2-2	many	TGCAGCGTTGGGACGTTAGGGGCCGGGGAGCTGTTTTTT	CSVGTLGAGELFF
TRBV6-2/TRBV6-3	-	TRBJ2-7	few	TGTGCCAGCTCTCCCAGGGACCACGAGCAGTACTTC	CASSPRDHEQYF
TRBV29-1	-	TRBJ1-2	few	TGCAGCGTTGGGGACACCCCTCAAAGTGGCTACACCTTC	CSVGDTPQSGYTF
TRBV7-6	-	TRBJ2-3	-	TGTGCCAGCAATATGGGTGGGAGAGATACGCAGTATTTT	CASNMGGRDTQYF
TRBV4-1	-	TRBJ1-5	few	TGCGCCAGCAGCTTCCGCTCGACAGGTCAGCCCCAGCATTTT	CASSFRSTGQPQHF